The clone carrying this T cell receptor beta chain was picked up many times. This sample stems from a study of T cells in Graves' hyperthyroidism and ophthalmopathy. Germline V gene sequence: CDR1 MNHEY, CDR2 SMNVEV (reference sequence). V dropped 7 bases and J dropped 3 bases, with 17 bases sitting between them. The CDR3 contains 15 residues. Authors of the study amplified TCR beta CDR3 regions from RNA transcripts. With the HTBI primer set, the TCR CDR3 went through a first round of RT-PCR. A single record per CDR3 protein comes from TCRdb applying MiXCR to the multiplex PCR reads. The data show some 700,000 distinct CDR3 sequences, 17% seen once.

The TCR sequence derives from a man between 45 and 60 years old with Graves' hyperthyroidism. Sequenced sample: blood. The rearrangement uses TRBV27 and TRBJ2-3; D uncertain. This chain's CDR3 is CASTAFPLETDTQYF. The CDR3 nucleotides are TGTGCCAGCACCGCATTCCCCCTTGAGACAGATACGCAGTATTTT.